Below are 5 T cell receptor beta chains sequenced from a single sample in a study of blood T cell repertoires in COVID-19. TCRdb's table, derived via immunoSEQ multiplex PCR, lists solely in-frame clones and lacks some. This table holds 150,000 to 200,000 clones, roughly 88% found once. The sequencing input was peripheral blood. These receptors were taken from a human donor with active or convalescent COVID-19. The donor label of this sample is uncertain.

The rearrangement uses TRBV19 and TRBJ2-5; 8 bases are shared with TRBD2. J gave up 1 base and V 5 bases, and 18 bases lay outside the gene matches. The CDR3 length is 19 residues. CDR1 and CDR2 from the germline V gene are LNHDA and SQIVND (reference sequence). The DNA for the CDR3 is TGTGCCAGTAGTTCCCGTCTGCGCCGCGCGGGGGGAACCCAAGAGACCCAGTACTTC. Its translation is CASSSRLRRAGGTQETQYF.

The genes are TRBV23-1 and TRBJ2-3; 10 nucleotides line up with TRBD2. TRBV23-1 is known as an ORF, though its function is uncertain. V trimming: 0 bases; J trimming: 3 bases; junction bases outside the gene matches: 18. The CDR3 has 21 residues. As DNA, the CDR3 is TGCGCCAGCAGTCAATCCAAAAGGACTAGCGGAAACCCTGCGTGTACAGATACGCAGTATTTT. Protein product: CASSQSKRTSGNPACTDTQYF.

The chain couples TRBV7-9 to TRBJ2-1, with 9 bases aligning to TRBD2. Trimming removed 3 bases from V and 8 bases from J; junction bases left unmatched: 5. The CDR3 spans 14 residues. Germline V lookup: CDR1 SEHNR, CDR2 FQNEAQ (reference sequence). In nucleotides, the CDR3 is TGTGCCAGCAGCTTGGCGGGAGGGCAGGATGAGCAGTTCTTC. It specifies CASSLAGGQDEQFF.

The J gene is TRBJ1-2, the V gene TRBV6-1, with D perhaps TRBD1 (5 bases). The CDR3 has 15 amino acids. CDR1 is MNHNS, CDR2 SASEGT, per germline. V was pared by 2 bases and J by 5 bases, with 15 bases between. The CDR3 loop reads CASSERTTAGYGYTF. The DNA of the CDR3 is TGTGCCAGCAGTGAACGGACGACAGCAGGGTATGGCTACACCTTC.

The V and J genes are TRBV6-5 and TRBJ1-2; perhaps TRBD1 as D (6 bases). The CDR3 extends over 15 amino acids. CDR1 MNHEY and CDR2 SVGAGI come from the germline V gene. Trimming pared 5 bases from V and 1 base from J, leaving 14 bases between. CDR3: CASSPVGGLNYGYTF. In DNA form, the CDR3 reads TGTGCCAGCAGTCCCGTAGGGGGTCTTAACTATGGCTACACCTTC.